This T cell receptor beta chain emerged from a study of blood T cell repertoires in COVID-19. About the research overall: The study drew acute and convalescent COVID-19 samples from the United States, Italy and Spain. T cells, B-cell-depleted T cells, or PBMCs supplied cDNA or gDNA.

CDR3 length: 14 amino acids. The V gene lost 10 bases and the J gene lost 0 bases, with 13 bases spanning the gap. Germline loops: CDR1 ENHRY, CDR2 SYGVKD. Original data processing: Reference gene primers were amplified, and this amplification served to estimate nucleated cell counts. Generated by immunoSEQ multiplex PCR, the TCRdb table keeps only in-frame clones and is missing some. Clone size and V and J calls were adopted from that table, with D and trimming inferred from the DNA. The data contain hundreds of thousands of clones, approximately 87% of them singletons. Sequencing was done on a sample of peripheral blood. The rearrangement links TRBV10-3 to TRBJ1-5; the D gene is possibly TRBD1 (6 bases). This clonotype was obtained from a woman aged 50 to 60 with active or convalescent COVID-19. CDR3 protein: CATGGADSNQPQHF. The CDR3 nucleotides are TGTGCCACCGGGGGGGCGGATAGCAATCAGCCCCAGCATTTT.